These 20 T cell receptor beta chains were all obtained from the same sample, sequenced in a study of blood T cells in healthy people across ages. Then a second PCR, running about 6 to 12 cycles, was carried out with a sample-barcoded 5' primer and a J-beta primer mix. TCRdb passed the 5' RACE reads through MiXCR, listing each CDR3 protein once. The table has about 780,000 distinct CDR3 sequences, about 26% seen once; the top ten hold under 3%. Separately, the same data were catalogued under a study of T cells of mothers and their children.

The specimen was blood. The receptors originated from a boy aged 10-17 years in good health.

The CDR3 coding sequence is TGTGCCATCAGCCGGGATGAGGCCTACGAGCAGTACTTC. It codes for CAISRDEAYEQYF. The rearrangement uses TRBV10-3 and TRBJ2-5; possible D gene TRBD2, 5 bases. The last part of the DNA fits TRBJ2-7 better; the J call may be wrong. The CDR3 length is 13 residues. Germline values: CDR1 ENHRY, CDR2 SYGVKD.

The table lists this clonotype with a few counts. This chain connects TRBV12-5 to TRBJ2-5, with TRBD2 matching 12 bases. The J call may be incorrect, as the DNA end agrees better with TRBJ2-1. The CDR3 is 17 residues long. The V gene's germline CDR1 is LGHNT and CDR2 FRNRAP. Written as DNA, the CDR3 is TGTGCTAGTGGTTTGCCATCCCTAGCGGGGGGGTTGGTTGAGCAGTTCTTC. Translation gives CASGLPSLAGGLVEQFF.

The V gene is TRBV20-1, the J gene TRBJ2-5; 8 bases map to TRBD1. The DNA end favors TRBJ2-7, so the J call may be wrong. Germline CDR1 reads DFQATT; CDR2 reads SNEGSKA (reference sequence). The length of the CDR3 is 12 residues. CDR3 in DNA: TGCAGTGCTTCCGGGACAGGCTACGAGCAGTACTTC. Amino acids: CSASGTGYEQYF.

This clonotype was detected only a few times. The junction departs from germline at one end; a sequencing error may be responsible. The chain recombines TRBV7-7 with TRBJ2-5, with 7 bases lining up with TRBD2. The germline V gene encodes CDR1 SSHAT and CDR2 FNYEAQ (reference sequence). The CDR3 contains 12 residues. The CDR3 DNA is TGTGCTAGCAGCACGGGGGGTTCGGAGGTTTACTTC. Its translation is CASSTGGSEVYF.

This rearrangement joins TRBV25-1 to TRBJ1-4; no clear D. V lost 4 bases to trimming and J lost 6 bases, with 12 bases between them. In germline, CDR1 is MGHDK, CDR2 SYGVNS. CDR3 size: 14 residues. CDR3 coding DNA: TGTGCCAGCAGTGTGCACGGAGCCGATGAAAAACTGTTTTTT. This sequence encodes CASSVHGADEKLFF.

The chain links TRBV11-2 to TRBJ2-6; 7 nucleotides align to TRBD2. CDR1 is SGHAT and CDR2 is FQNNGV in the germline V gene. The CDR3 has 17 amino acids. Trimming took 3 bases from V and 0 from J; bases not matched to a gene: 5. In nucleotides, the CDR3 is TGTGCCAGCAGCTTGCGGGGGTTCCTCTCTGGGGCCAACGTCCTGACTTTC. Amino acid sequence: CASSLRGFLSGANVLTF.

A single count supports this clonotype. The chain carries TRBV7-3 and TRBJ2-5; 8 bases are shared with TRBD1. The tail of the sequence fits TRBJ2-1 better, so the J call may be wrong. Germline CDR1 and CDR2: SGHTA and FQGTGA. The CDR3 covers 16 residues. CDR3 residues: CASSSGLGQDYNEQFF. The CDR3 DNA follows: TGTGCCAGCAGTTCAGGGTTGGGACAGGATTACAATGAGCAGTTCTTC.

This clonotype occurred a few times. The chain carries TRBV4-1 and TRBJ2-7; 9 bases align to TRBD1. Looked up from germline, CDR1 is MGHRA and CDR2 is YSYEKL. This CDR3 contains 15 residues. The junction had 6 bases not matched to a gene; V was cut back by 3 bases and J by 3 bases. The chain's CDR3 is CASSHMDRGGYEQYF. The CDR3, as DNA: TGCGCCAGCAGCCATATGGACAGGGGAGGCTACGAGCAGTACTTC.

The chain recombines TRBV12-3 or TRBV12-4 with TRBJ2-5; 8 nucleotides agree with TRBD2. This CDR3 is built from 15 residues. With V trimmed by 3 bases and J by 0 bases, 3 bases remained unmatched. For the CDR3, the DNA is TGTGCCAGCAGTTTTAGCGGGGAGTACCAAGAGACCCAGTACTTC. It yields the protein CASSFSGEYQETQYF.

This clonotype was observed a handful of times. This sequence joins TRBV5-1 and TRBJ1-2; D is perhaps TRBD1 (6 bases). V was cut by 0 bases and J by 8 bases, with 11 bases left in between. This CDR3 comprises 13 residues. CDR1 and CDR2 (germline): SGHRS, YFSETQ. CDR3 sequence reads: CASSLAGTPGYTF. CDR3 sequence (DNA): TGCGCCAGCAGCTTGGCCGGGACACCAGGCTACACCTTC.

This chain connects TRBV29-1 to TRBJ2-1, with D possibly TRBD2 on 7 matching bases. The DNA end is more similar to TRBJ2-5, so the J call may be wrong. The length of the CDR3 is 14 residues. In germline, CDR1 is SQVTM, CDR2 ANQGSEA. The CDR3 nucleotides read TGCAGCGTTGGAAAGACTAGCAGGGGTGAGACCCAGTACTTC. Translating it yields CSVGKTSRGETQYF.

This clonotype came up a few times. The V gene is TRBV4-1, the J gene TRBJ2-3, with 10 bases that match TRBD2. Trimming took 0 bases from V and 6 from J; bases not matched to a gene: 12. This CDR3 region has 18 residues. CDR1 MGHRA and CDR2 YSYEKL come from the germline V gene. The CDR3 reads CASSQDRGASGGRDTQYF. The DNA for the CDR3 is TGCGCCAGCAGCCAAGATAGGGGGGCTAGCGGGGGCCGGGATACGCAGTATTTT.

This CDR3 is CASRPLPARDTEAFF. The CDR3 DNA reads TGCGCCAGCAGGCCACTGCCAGCCCGCGACACTGAAGCTTTCTTT. The chain is built from TRBV5-1 and TRBJ1-1; D remains unclear. The V end lost 5 bases, the J end lost 3 bases, and 17 bases lay between the germline ends. The CDR3 loop spans 15 amino acids. The germline CDR1 and CDR2 sequences are SGHRS and YFSETQ.

The CDR3 here is CASSPGTAAGANVLTF. The CDR3, as DNA: TGCGCCAGCAGCCCCGGGACCGCAGCTGGGGCCAACGTCCTGACTTTC. J is TRBJ2-6 and V is TRBV5-1; D possibly matches TRBD1 or TRBD2 (5 bases each). CDR3 length: 16 amino acids. The V end was cut by 4 bases, the J end by 2 bases, with 13 bases between. Germline lookup yields CDR1 SGHRS and CDR2 YFSETQ.

CDR3 protein: CASSRWERDGKTQYF. CDR3 in DNA: TGTGCCAGCAGCCGCTGGGAAAGGGATGGAAAGACCCAGTACTTC. The chain carries TRBV11-1 and TRBJ2-5; D gene ambiguous. Looked up from germline, CDR1 is SGHAT and CDR2 is FQDESV (reference sequence). Trimming stripped 5 bases from V and 6 bases from J, with 19 bases between. CDR3 length: 15 amino acids.

The sample holds a few counts of this clonotype. The chain links TRBV11-3 to TRBJ2-1; 7 bases are shared with TRBD1. The CDR3 length is 15 residues. CDR1 is SGHNT, CDR2 YENEEA, per germline. V shed 5 bases and J 5 bases; nucleotides not matched to a gene: 9. The CDR3 DNA reads TGTGCCAGCAGCCTGACAGGGCTAGGGGACAATGAGCAGTTCTTC. Its protein product is CASSLTGLGDNEQFF.

Details on this clonotype: One end of the junction is discordant with germline, which a read error may explain. CDR3 DNA sequence: TGCGGTGCTAGAGATACGGGGTCTGGAAACACCATATATTTT. Its protein is CGARDTGSGNTIYF. The chain joins TRBV20-1 to TRBJ1-3; D remains ambiguous. The CDR3 runs 14 residues. The germline CDR1 and CDR2 sequences are DFQATT and SNEGSKA (reference sequence).

In this sample, this clonotype turned up many times. CDR3 protein: CASSLRVSYNEQFF. CDR3 bases: TGTGCCAGCAGCTTACGGGTCTCCTACAATGAGCAGTTCTTC. The chain carries TRBV11-2 and TRBJ2-1; unclear D gene. There are 14 residues in the CDR3. Trimming pared 2 bases from V and 0 bases from J, leaving 5 bases between. Germline CDR1 is SGHAT and CDR2 is FQNNGV.

V gene TRBV4-1 combines with J gene TRBJ1-4; no firm D call. The CDR3 loop spans 16 amino acids. The V end was cut by 2 bases, the J end by 10 bases, with 20 bases between. Germline V gene data show CDR1 as MGHRA and CDR2 as YSYEKL. CDR3 DNA sequence: TGCGCCAGCAGCCAACCCGTAAAGGACCGCTCGGGAAAACTGTTTTTT. It is translated as CASSQPVKDRSGKLFF.

The rearrangement links TRBV6-2 or TRBV6-3 to TRBJ2-5; D call uncertain. This CDR3 has 13 residues. The V end lost 2 bases, the J end lost 5 bases, and 9 bases lay between the germline ends. Per germline, CDR1 MNHEY and CDR2 SVGEGT. DNA of the CDR3: TGTGCCAGCAGTTACCCCTCGATTGAGACCCAGTACTTC. This gives the protein CASSYPSIETQYF.